Shown below are 30 T cell receptor beta chains from a single sample sequenced in a study of blood T cells in healthy people across ages. Then a second PCR, running about 7 to 11 cycles, was carried out with a sample-barcoded 5' primer and a J-beta primer mix. A single record per CDR3 protein comes from TCRdb applying MiXCR to the 5' RACE reads. The sample carries 650,000 to 1,000,000 distinct CDR3 sequences, 35% to 40% recorded once. Material for sequencing was blood. The source is a man younger than 35 in good health.

The chain carries TRBV12-3 or TRBV12-4 and TRBJ2-3; the D gene could be TRBD1 or TRBD2 (6 bases each). This CDR3 is 15 amino acids long. The V end was cut by 3 bases, the J end by 4 bases, with 14 bases between. This CDR3 reads CASSFNGGPADTQYF. CDR3 nucleotides: TGTGCCAGCAGTTTCAATGGGGGGCCGGCAGATACGCAGTATTTT.

A few counts support this clonotype. This chain connects TRBV25-1 to TRBJ1-5; D uncertain. This CDR3 is 15 amino acids long. V dropped 6 bases and J dropped 0 bases, with 12 bases sitting between them. The germline CDR1 and CDR2 sequences are MGHDK and SYGVNS. The CDR3 spells CASSGSSDSNQPQHF. DNA for the CDR3: TGTGCCAGCAGCGGGAGTTCCGATAGCAATCAGCCCCAGCATTTT.

This clonotype came up a few times. The chain combines TRBV7-2 with TRBJ2-3, with TRBD2 matching over 9 bases. V lost 3 bases and J lost 8; bases outside the gene matches: 3. This CDR3 region has 13 residues. Germline CDR1 and CDR2: SGHTA and FQGNSA. The CDR3 here is CASSLTSGVTQYF. The CDR3 region has the DNA TGTGCCAGCAGCTTGACTAGCGGCGTTACGCAGTATTTT.

A remark on this clonotype: The junction differs from germline at one of its ends, possibly a read error. V usage is TRBV20-1 and J usage is TRBJ2-1; D not certain. The CDR3 is 13 residues long. Per the germline V gene, CDR1 is DFQATT and CDR2 is SNEGSKA (reference sequence). In DNA, the CDR3 is TGCAGTGCTACAGGAGACTCCAACAATGAGCAGTTCTTC. Its protein is CSATGDSNNEQFF.

This clonotype was counted only a few times. The CDR3 DNA sequence: TGTGCCAGCAGCCAAAACAGCGTTAACGAGCAGTACTTC. This translates into CASSQNSVNEQYF. The chain combines TRBV14 with TRBJ2-7; the D is unclear. The CDR3 is 13 residues long. Germline V CDR1 and CDR2: SGHDN, FVKESK. Between the trimmed V and J ends, which lost 2 bases and 5 bases, there was a span of 10 bases.

The V gene is TRBV3-1, the J gene TRBJ2-4, with D perhaps TRBD2 (7 bases). The DNA matches TRBJ2-5 better at its end, which makes the J call doubtful. The germline CDR1 and CDR2 sequences are LGHDT and YNNKEL (reference sequence). There are 14 residues in the CDR3. CDR3 sequence (DNA): TGTGCCAGCAGCCGAGGGGGGGCGAGTGTGACCCAGTACTTC. It yields the protein CASSRGGASVTQYF.

V is TRBV4-1 and J is TRBJ1-5; 8 bases line up with TRBD1. The CDR3 is 15 residues long. V trimming: 2 bases; J trimming: 5 bases; junction bases outside the gene matches: 5. Looked up from germline, CDR1 is MGHRA and CDR2 is YSYEKL. CDR3 sequence reads: CASSQQQTGDQPQHF. DNA of the CDR3: TGCGCCAGCAGCCAACAGCAGACAGGGGATCAGCCCCAGCATTTT.

The CDR3 loop reads CATSDMPGLDVGEQYF. CDR3 DNA: TGTGCCACCAGTGACATGCCGGGACTAGATGTTGGCGAGCAGTACTTC. The chain couples TRBV24-1 to TRBJ2-7; 8 nucleotides line up with TRBD2. The CDR3 spans 16 residues. V was pared by 4 bases and J by 6 bases, with 13 bases of the junction left unmatched. The germline CDR1 and CDR2 sequences are KGHDR and SFDVKD.

The CDR3 DNA sequence: TGTGCCAGCAGGGGACAGGTGTCCAATGATCAGCCCCAGCATTTT. Amino acids: CASRGQVSNDQPQHF. The genes are TRBV25-1 and TRBJ1-5; 8 nucleotides align to TRBD1. CDR1 MGHDK and CDR2 SYGVNS come from the germline V gene. The CDR3 has 15 residues. V trimming: 6 bases; J trimming: 5 bases; junction bases outside the gene matches: 9.

The V call is TRBV4-2, the J call TRBJ1-1; possible D gene TRBD1, 5 bases. This CDR3 contains 15 residues. V lost 0 bases and J 6 bases, leaving 14 bases between the germline ends. Germline V gene data show CDR1 as LGHNA and CDR2 as YNFKEQ. CDR3 sequence reads: CASSQDPGVSAEAFF. The CDR3 DNA sequence: TGTGCCAGCAGCCAAGATCCGGGGGTTTCGGCTGAAGCTTTCTTT.

This clonotype came up a few times. V gene TRBV6-1 combines with J gene TRBJ2-7, with D unresolved. Trimming removed 0 bases at V and 0 bases at J, with 9 bases between. In germline, CDR1 is MNHNS, CDR2 SASEGT. This CDR3 has 15 amino acids. This CDR3 is CASSEAVRFSYEQYF. DNA of the CDR3: TGTGCCAGCAGTGAAGCGGTCAGGTTCTCCTACGAGCAGTACTTC.

The V call is TRBV7-3, the J call TRBJ2-1, with D perhaps TRBD1 or TRBD2 (5 bases each). This CDR3 comprises 15 residues. Germline V gene data show CDR1 as SGHTA and CDR2 as FQGTGA. Trimming cost V 5 bases and J 8 bases, with 19 bases left between them. The CDR3 DNA reads as TGTGCCAGCAGCGCCCGGGACCCGCGCTTGGATGAGCAGTTCTTC. Translation gives CASSARDPRLDEQFF. The entire variable domain, with the rest obtained from reference TRBV7-3 and TRBJ2-1, is as follows: GAGVSQTPSNKVTEKGKYVELRCDPISGHTALYWYRQSLGQGPEFLIYFQGTGAADDSGLPNDRFFAVRPEGSVSTLKIQRTERGDSAVYLCASSARDPRLDEQFFGPGTRLTVL.

This clonotype was picked up a small number of times. The rearrangement uses TRBV7-9 and TRBJ1-2; D unclear. Per germline, CDR1 SEHNR and CDR2 FQNEAQ (reference sequence). V was shortened by 1 base and J by 4 bases, with 16 bases between the two germline ends. The CDR3 runs to 16 residues. The CDR3 reads CASSLGEPHARYGYTF. The CDR3 DNA follows: TGTGCCAGCAGCTTAGGCGAACCGCATGCCCGCTATGGCTACACCTTC.

A few counts support this clonotype. This chain connects TRBV4-3 to TRBJ1-1; unclear D gene. The V gene lost 0 bases and the J gene lost 3 bases, with 8 bases spanning the gap. The CDR3 totals 14 residues. Looked up from germline, CDR1 is LGHNA and CDR2 is YSLEER. CDR3 region: CASSQDSVDTEAFF. For the CDR3, the DNA is TGCGCCAGCAGCCAAGATTCGGTGGACACTGAAGCTTTCTTT.

Note on this clonotype: With a much larger clone just one base away, this may be a read error. This CDR3 is CSVQETSTGTQYF. The CDR3 nucleotides are TGCAGCGTACAGGAAACGAGCACAGGTACGCAGTATTTT. This chain uses TRBV29-1 with TRBJ2-3; a weak D match, TRBD1 (5 bases). This CDR3 is built from 13 residues. From germline, CDR1 is SQVTM and CDR2 ANQGSEA.

This chain connects TRBV3-1 to TRBJ2-1; TRBD2 is a possible D gene (6 bases). From germline, CDR1 is LGHDT and CDR2 YNNKEL (reference sequence). The CDR3 is 18 amino acids. V lost 0 bases and J lost 13, with 28 bases in between. CDR3 in DNA: TGTGCCAGCAGCCAAGAGGGACGTGTAGCCCGGGGCCGGGAGACCCAGTTCTTC. Protein: CASSQEGRVARGRETQFF.

This clonotype was detected only a few times. This chain connects TRBV25-1 to TRBJ1-1; the match to TRBD1 covers 8 bases. The ends lost 5 bases at V and 5 bases at J; junction bases unmatched: 10. This CDR3 is 15 amino acids long. Germline CDR1 MGHDK, CDR2 SYGVNS. The CDR3 region has the DNA TGTGCCAGCAGTTCCTCAGGGGGCTTGTTGACTGAAGCTTTCTTT. As protein: CASSSSGGLLTEAFF.

The chain combines TRBV30 with TRBJ1-1; tentative D call: TRBD1 (5 bases). Trimming removed 4 bases at V and 0 bases at J, with 12 bases between. Looked up from germline, CDR1 is GTSNPN and CDR2 is SVGIG (reference sequence). The CDR3 is 14 residues long. Here the CDR3 DNA reads TGTGCCTGGAAACCCCGACAGCTGAACACTGAAGCTTTCTTT. Its protein is CAWKPRQLNTEAFF.

This clonotype was counted ten times or more. V gene TRBV5-1 combines with J gene TRBJ2-5; the D is unclear. With 4 bases removed from V and 1 base from J, the gap between germline ends came to 8 bases. CDR3 length equals 13 residues. The germline V gene encodes CDR1 SGHRS and CDR2 YFSETQ. CDR3 sequence: CASSRRIQETQYF. CDR3 coding DNA: TGCGCCAGCAGCCGCCGGATCCAAGAGACCCAGTACTTC. The entire variable domain, with the rest obtained from reference TRBV5-1 and TRBJ2-5, is as follows: KAGVTQTPRYLIKTRGQQVTLSCSPISGHRSVSWYQQTPGQGLQFLFEYFSETQRNKGNFPGRFSGRQFSNSRSEMNVSTLELGDSALYLCASSRRIQETQYFGPGTRLLVL.

The chain links TRBV29-1 to TRBJ2-1, with D perhaps being TRBD1 or TRBD2 (7 bases each). The germline gives CDR1 SQVTM, CDR2 ANQGSEA. V lost 1 base and J 10 bases, leaving 14 bases between the germline ends. This CDR3 region has 13 residues. CDR3 sequence reads: CSVEADRDYEQFF. CDR3 DNA: TGCAGCGTTGAAGCTGACAGGGACTACGAGCAGTTCTTC.

A note on this clonotype: One junction end does not reproduce the germline sequence, and a read error may be involved. The chain links TRBV2 to TRBJ2-1, with TRBD2 matching 10 bases. Germline CDR1 SNHLY, CDR2 FYNNEI. The CDR3 runs to 14 residues. CDR3 in DNA: TGTGCCACCAGTCTAGCGGGGGTCTTTTATGAGCAGTTCTTC. Protein product: CATSLAGVFYEQFF. The full variable domain, rest sourced from reference TRBV2 and TRBJ2-1, is EPEVTQTPSHQVTQMGQEVILRCVPISNHLYFYWYRQILGQKVEFLVSFYNNEISEKSEIFDDQFSVERPDGSNFTLKIRSTKLEDSAMYFCATSLAGVFYEQFFGPGTRLTVL.

The J gene is TRBJ2-1, the V gene TRBV14; TRBD1 aligns across 7 bases. V was pared by 4 bases and J by 5 bases, with 11 bases of the junction left unmatched. This CDR3 is built from 16 residues. The germline V gene has CDR1 SGHDN and CDR2 FVKESK. The CDR3 DNA reads TGTGCCAGCAGCCGCCTCCGGGACAGTTTAAACAATGAGCAGTTCTTC. It yields the protein CASSRLRDSLNNEQFF.

The chain recombines TRBV7-9 with TRBJ1-2; a possible D gene is TRBD1 (5 bases). CDR1 SEHNR and CDR2 FQNEAQ come from the germline V gene (reference sequence). Trimming removed 7 bases at V and 2 bases at J, with 14 bases between. The CDR3 consists of 14 residues. The chain's CDR3 is CASNGDRENYGYTF. The CDR3 DNA is TGTGCCAGCAACGGGGACCGAGAGAACTATGGCTACACCTTC.

This clonotype showed up many times. V is TRBV6-5 and J is TRBJ2-3, with 10 bases fitting TRBD2. The CDR3 is 17 amino acids. Germline CDR1 reads MNHEY; CDR2 reads SVGAGI. Trimming at V came to 0 bases and at J to 0 bases, leaving 3 bases not matched to a gene. The CDR3 coding sequence is TGTGCCAGCAGTTACTCAGGACTAGCGGAGAGCACAGATACGCAGTATTTT. Translation gives CASSYSGLAESTDTQYF.

The CDR3 is CSARVGGQPGETQYF. The DNA for the CDR3 is TGCAGTGCTAGGGTTGGCGGACAGCCTGGGGAGACCCAGTACTTC. The chain employs TRBV20-1 and TRBJ2-5; D might be TRBD1 (6 bases). The CDR3 consists of 15 residues. Germline values: CDR1 DFQATT, CDR2 SNEGSKA (reference sequence). Trimming stripped 3 bases from V and 5 bases from J, with 19 bases between.

Turning to this clonotype: This may be a read error: a much more frequent sequence differs by one nucleotide. The chain couples TRBV29-1 to TRBJ2-1, with TRBD1 matching over 8 bases. In germline, CDR1 is SQVTM, CDR2 ANQGSEA. CDR3 length equals 12 residues. The chain's CDR3 is CSVADRADERFF. In DNA form, the CDR3 reads TGCAGCGTGGCGGACAGGGCTGATGAGCGGTTCTTC.

About this clonotype: This could be a read error, since a much larger clone is one nucleotide away. The CDR3 region has the DNA TGTGCCAGCAGCCCCAGAAGACCGGGACTAGCCGACTACAATGAGCAGTACTTC. This translates into CASSPRRPGLADYNEQYF. V is TRBV7-8 and J is TRBJ2-5; TRBD2 matches 9 bases. The length of the CDR3 is 18 residues. In germline, CDR1 is SGHVS, CDR2 FQNEAQ. The trim removed 5 bases at V and 11 bases at J, leaving 24 bases unmatched.

The chain uses TRBV27 and TRBJ2-2; D is ambiguous. This CDR3 spans 17 amino acids. The germline CDR1 and CDR2 sequences are MNHEY and SMNVEV (reference sequence). V lost 5 bases to trimming and J lost 0 bases, with 16 bases between them. CDR3 residues: CASSPRWELANTGELFF. The CDR3 nucleotides read TGTGCCAGCAGTCCCCGCTGGGAACTTGCGAACACCGGGGAGCTGTTTTTT.

In this sample, this clonotype turned up many times. The genes are TRBV7-8 and TRBJ2-1; no firm D call. V lost 5 bases to trimming and J lost 5 bases, with 7 bases between them. The V gene's germline CDR1 is SGHVS and CDR2 FQNEAQ. This CDR3 has 12 residues. The CDR3 DNA follows: TGTGCCAGCAGCCCCACTGACAATGAGCAGTTCTTC. Its translation is CASSPTDNEQFF.

This clonotype was seen many times. This chain connects TRBV12-3 or TRBV12-4 to TRBJ2-3; 11 positions match TRBD2. This CDR3 is 16 amino acids long. The V and J ends lost 6 bases and 3 bases, in that order; junction bases with no gene match: 8. The CDR3, as DNA: TGTGCCAGCAGAGGGACTAGCGGTATTGGGACAGATACGCAGTATTTT. Its translation is CASRGTSGIGTDTQYF.